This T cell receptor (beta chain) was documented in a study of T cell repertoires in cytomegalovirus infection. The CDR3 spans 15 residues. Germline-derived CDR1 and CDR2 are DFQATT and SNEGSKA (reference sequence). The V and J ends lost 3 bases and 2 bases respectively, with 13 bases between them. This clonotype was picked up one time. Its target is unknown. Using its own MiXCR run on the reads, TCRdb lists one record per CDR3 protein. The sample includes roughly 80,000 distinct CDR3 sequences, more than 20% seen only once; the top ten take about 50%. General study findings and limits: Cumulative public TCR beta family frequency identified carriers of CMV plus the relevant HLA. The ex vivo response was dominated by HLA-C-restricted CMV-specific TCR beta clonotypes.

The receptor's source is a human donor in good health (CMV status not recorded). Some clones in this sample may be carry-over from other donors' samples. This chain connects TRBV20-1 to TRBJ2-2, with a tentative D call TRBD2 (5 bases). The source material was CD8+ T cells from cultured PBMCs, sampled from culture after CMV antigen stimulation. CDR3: CSASLVRTNTGELFF. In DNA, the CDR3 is TGCAGTGCTAGCCTAGTGCGGACTAACACCGGGGAGCTGTTTTTT.